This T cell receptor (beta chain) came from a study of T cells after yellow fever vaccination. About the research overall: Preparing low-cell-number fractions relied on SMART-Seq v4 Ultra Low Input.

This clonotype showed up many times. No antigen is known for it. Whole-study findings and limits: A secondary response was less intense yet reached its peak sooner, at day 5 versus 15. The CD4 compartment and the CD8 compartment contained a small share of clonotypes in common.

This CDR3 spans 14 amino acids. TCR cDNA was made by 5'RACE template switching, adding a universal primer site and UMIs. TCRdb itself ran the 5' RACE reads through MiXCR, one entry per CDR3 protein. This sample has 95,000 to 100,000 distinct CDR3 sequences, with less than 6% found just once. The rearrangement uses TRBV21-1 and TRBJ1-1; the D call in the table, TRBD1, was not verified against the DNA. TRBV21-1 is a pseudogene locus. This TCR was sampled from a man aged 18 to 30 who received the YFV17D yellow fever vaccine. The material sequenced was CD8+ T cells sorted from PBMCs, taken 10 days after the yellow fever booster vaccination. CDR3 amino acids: CASSKKTGNTEAFF. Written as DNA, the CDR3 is TGTGCCAGCAGCAAGAAGACAGGGAACACTGAAGCTTTCTTT.